The 26 T cell receptor beta chains reported below all come from one sample, sequenced in a study of T cell changes during pregnancy in multiple sclerosis. Using immunoSEQ multiplex PCR, the repertoire was profiled, and TCRdb retains in-frame clones only, with some absent. This sample yields over 90,000 clones, of which approximately 93% are seen a single time; roughly 0.95% belongs to the top ten. Sequencing was performed on peripheral blood, taken after pregnancy. These receptors all stem from a female donor with multiple sclerosis, enrolled in a pregnancy study.

The chain combines TRBV10-1 with TRBJ2-7; 8 nucleotides agree with TRBD1. The germline V gene has CDR1 WNHNN and CDR2 SYGVQD (reference sequence). The trim removed 4 bases at V and 0 bases at J, leaving 2 bases unmatched. The CDR3 extends over 14 amino acids. Written as DNA, the CDR3 is TGCGCCAGCAGTGCAGGGGGCGTCTCCTACGAGCAGTACTTC. It specifies CASSAGGVSYEQYF.

Only one count was recorded for this clone. The J gene is TRBJ1-2, the V gene TRBV5-1; TRBD1 might be the D (6 bases). The CDR3 length is 14 residues. The V gene's germline CDR1 is SGHRS and CDR2 YFSETQ. V lost 0 bases, J lost 8 bases, and 14 bases lay in between. The CDR3 spells CASSLEAGEEGYTF. The CDR3 DNA reads as TGCGCCAGCAGCTTGGAGGCAGGGGAAGAAGGCTACACCTTC.

The rearrangement uses TRBV5-4 and TRBJ2-1, with TRBD2 matching 14 bases. This CDR3 is 17 amino acids long. V lost 4 bases to trimming and J lost 5 bases; unmatched junction nucleotides: 8. CDR1 and CDR2 (germline): SGHNT, YYREEE (reference sequence). The CDR3 sequence is CASSPRLAGGPDNEQFF. Written as DNA, the CDR3 is TGTGCCAGCAGCCCCCGACTAGCGGGAGGGCCAGACAATGAGCAGTTCTTC.

The chain is built from TRBV9 and TRBJ2-7, with D perhaps TRBD2 (5 bases). Germline lookup yields CDR1 SGDLS and CDR2 YYNGEE. The V and J ends lost 3 bases and 7 bases respectively, with 17 bases between them. The CDR3 contains 14 residues. DNA for the CDR3: TGTGCCAGCAGCGAGACGGGATTAGGCGGAGAGCAGTACTTC. Translating it yields CASSETGLGGEQYF. The full variable domain, rest sourced from reference TRBV9 and TRBJ2-7, is DSGVTQTPKHLITATGQRVTLRCSPRSGDLSVYWYQQSLDQGLQFLIQYYNGEERAKGNILERFSAQQFPDLHSELNLSSLELGDSALYFCASSETGLGGEQYFGPGTRLTVT.

V usage is TRBV7-2 and J usage is TRBJ1-2; 7 nucleotides match TRBD1. Per germline, CDR1 SGHTA and CDR2 FQGNSA. Trimming took 5 bases from V and 6 from J; bases not matched to a gene: 6. The CDR3 runs to 13 residues. CDR3 coding DNA: TGTGCCAGCAGCAAGGACAGGTTAAATGGCTACACCTTC. It translates to CASSKDRLNGYTF.

The chain links TRBV5-6 to TRBJ2-3; the match to TRBD2 covers 7 bases. This CDR3 comprises 13 residues. Germline V lookup: CDR1 SGHDT, CDR2 YYEEEE. V was clipped by 0 bases and J by 11 bases; unmatched bases: 6. This chain's CDR3 is CASSLGIAGEQYF. As DNA, the CDR3 is TGTGCCAGCAGCTTGGGAATAGCGGGTGAGCAGTATTTT.

The chain combines TRBV7-9 with TRBJ1-1; D may be TRBD1 (6 bases). This CDR3 has 16 amino acids. Trimming removed 5 bases at V and 5 bases at J, with 21 bases between. Germline loops: CDR1 SEHNR, CDR2 FQNEAQ (reference sequence). This CDR3 reads CASSQVEGRGGTEAFF. The CDR3 DNA follows: TGTGCCAGCAGCCAGGTCGAAGGCAGGGGTGGGACTGAAGCTTTCTTT.

The chain uses TRBV18 and TRBJ1-3; D is perhaps TRBD1 (6 bases). The CDR3 has 17 residues. The ends were cut back, 4 bases at V and 0 bases at J, with 16 bases in the middle. Germline CDR1 KGHSH, CDR2 LQKENI. CDR3: CASSQTGTQLSGNTIYF. CDR3 nucleotides: TGTGCCAGCTCACAAACCGGGACACAGCTCTCTGGAAACACCATATATTTT. The full variable domain, its missing parts supplied by reference TRBV18 and TRBJ1-3, is NAGVMQNPRHLVRRRGQEARLRCSPMKGHSHVYWYRQLPEEGLKFMVYLQKENIIDESGMPKERFSAEFPKEGPSILRIQQVVRGDSAAYFCASSQTGTQLSGNTIYFGEGSWLTVV.

V is TRBV7-8 and J is TRBJ2-5; tentatively, D is TRBD1 (5 bases). Trimming took 5 bases from V and 5 from J, leaving 9 bases between them. This CDR3 has 12 residues. Germline lookup yields CDR1 SGHVS and CDR2 FQNEAQ. The chain's CDR3 is CASSPGSETQYF. CDR3 nucleotides: TGTGCCAGCAGCCCAGGGTCTGAGACCCAGTACTTC.

This chain links TRBV4-1 with TRBJ2-2, with a possible D match to TRBD2 (6 bases). The CDR3 has 15 amino acids. Per the germline V gene, CDR1 is MGHRA and CDR2 is YSYEKL. With 5 bases removed from V and 1 base from J, the gap between germline ends came to 11 bases. The CDR3 DNA reads TGCGCCAGCAGCACCGGGACTGTGAACACCGGGGAGCTGTTTTTT. Its protein product is CASSTGTVNTGELFF.

This clone was recorded only once. The rearrangement uses TRBV5-6 and TRBJ1-1, with D perhaps matching TRBD1 (6 bases). The CDR3 covers 16 residues. Germline assignment: CDR1 SGHDT and CDR2 YYEEEE. The V end was cut by 2 bases, the J end by 0 bases, with 14 bases between. CDR3 sequence reads: CASSFRTETLNTEAFF. The CDR3 nucleotides are TGTGCCAGCAGCTTTAGGACAGAGACCCTGAACACTGAAGCTTTCTTT.

A single count supports this clone. The chain is built from TRBV2 and TRBJ2-7; D unclear. Germline V gene lookup returns CDR1 SNHLY and CDR2 FYNNEI. The CDR3 loop spans 14 amino acids. The V and J ends lost 3 bases and 0 bases respectively, with 9 bases between them. The CDR3 region has the DNA TGTGCCAGCAGTGATCGGGTTAGCTCCTACGAGCAGTACTTC. Amino acid sequence: CASSDRVSSYEQYF.

The table lists this clone with a count of one. The chain couples TRBV29-1 to TRBJ2-7; the D gene is possibly TRBD1 (6 bases). The CDR3 consists of 13 residues. V was clipped by 5 bases and J by 5 bases, with 16 bases between them. The V gene's germline CDR1 is SQVTM and CDR2 ANQGSEA. The CDR3 nucleotides read TGCAGCGTTCTCACCGGGACACTGAACGAGCAGTACTTC. Translated: CSVLTGTLNEQYF.

The chain links TRBV27 to TRBJ1-1; no definite D call. Trimming took 1 base from V and 10 from J, leaving 16 bases between them. The CDR3 consists of 14 residues. Looked up from germline, CDR1 is MNHEY and CDR2 is SMNVEV (reference sequence). CDR3 amino acids: CASSLLGPNRRAFF. The CDR3 nucleotides are TGTGCCAGCAGTTTATTGGGCCCCAACCGACGAGCTTTCTTT.

The rearrangement joins TRBV9 to TRBJ2-7; D may be TRBD2 (6 bases). Germline V gene data show CDR1 as SGDLS and CDR2 as YYNGEE. Trimming pared 3 bases from V and 3 bases from J, leaving 16 bases between. The CDR3 consists of 15 residues. For the CDR3, the DNA is TGTGCCAGCAGCGGCGAGCCGGGACTCCTCTACGAGCAGTACTTC. Translated: CASSGEPGLLYEQYF.

In DNA, the CDR3 is TGTGCCAGCAGCTTGGCAGGATCCTCCTACGAGCAGTACTTC. Protein: CASSLAGSSYEQYF. V is TRBV5-4 and J is TRBJ2-7; no clear D gene. This CDR3 region has 14 residues. Germline V gene sequence: CDR1 SGHNT, CDR2 YYREEE (reference sequence). Deletions cut 0 bases from V and 0 bases from J, with 7 bases between. Looking up the rest from reference TRBV5-4 and TRBJ2-7 gives the full variable domain: ETGVTQSPTHLIKTRGQQVTLRCSSQSGHNTVSWYQQALGQGPQFIFQYYREEENGRGNFPPRFSGLQFPNYSSELNVNALELDDSALYLCASSLAGSSYEQYFGPGTRLTVT.

The V and J genes are TRBV10-1 and TRBJ2-2; 7 nucleotides agree with TRBD1. The CDR3 sequence is 15 residues long. Per germline, CDR1 WNHNN and CDR2 SYGVQD (reference sequence). Trimming removed 0 bases from V and 7 bases from J; junction bases left unmatched: 5. The DNA of the CDR3 is TGCGCCAGCAGTGAGTCACAGGGGCGGATCGGGGAGCTGTTTTTT. Translating gives CASSESQGRIGELFF.

This clone appeared a few times. V is TRBV9 and J is TRBJ1-5; possibly TRBD1 for D (5 bases). V was trimmed by 6 bases and J by 6 bases, leaving 16 bases between them. The CDR3 covers 14 residues. CDR1 SGDLS and CDR2 YYNGEE come from the germline V gene. The CDR3 nucleotides are TGTGCCAGCAACCCCCGGGGGGAGGCTCAGCCCCAGCATTTT. Protein: CASNPRGEAQPQHF. Based on the CDR3 plus reference TRBV9 and TRBJ1-5, the full variable domain is DSGVTQTPKHLITATGQRVTLRCSPRSGDLSVYWYQQSLDQGLQFLIQYYNGEERAKGNILERFSAQQFPDLHSELNLSSLELGDSALYFCASNPRGEAQPQHFGDGTRLSIL.

This CDR3 is CASSLSGTSGRAGEQFF. For the CDR3, the DNA is TGTGCCAGCAGCCTATCCGGGACTAGCGGGAGGGCCGGGGAGCAGTTCTTC. The chain links TRBV7-8 to TRBJ2-1, with 16 positions matching TRBD2. Looked up from germline, CDR1 is SGHVS and CDR2 is FQNEAQ. This CDR3 is 17 amino acids long. V dropped 5 bases and J dropped 10; count of bases not matched to a gene: 11.

In this sample, this clone turned up a few times. The chain carries TRBV27 and TRBJ2-2, with D possibly matching TRBD2 (5 bases). Trimming left V 7 bases short and J 0 bases short, with 18 bases between. The CDR3 runs 17 residues. In germline, CDR1 is MNHEY, CDR2 SMNVEV (reference sequence). This CDR3 reads CASTHPRGRANTGELFF. The CDR3 nucleotides are TGTGCCAGCACCCACCCGAGAGGGCGAGCGAACACCGGGGAGCTGTTTTTT.

The chain uses TRBV28 and TRBJ2-1; maybe TRBD2 (7 bases). The germline gives CDR1 MDHEN, CDR2 SYDVKM. The CDR3 has 11 residues. V was pared by 7 bases and J by 15 bases, with 16 bases between. CDR3 protein: CASITGGRPFF. The DNA of the CDR3 is TGTGCCAGCATAACGGGGGGCCGGCCGTTCTTC. Drawing the rest from reference TRBV28 and TRBJ2-1, the complete variable domain is DVKVTQSSRYLVKRTGEKVFLECVQDMDHENMFWYRQDPGLGLRLIYFSYDVKMKEKGDIPEGYSVSREKKERFSLILESASTNQTSMYLCASITGGRPFFGPGTRLTVL.

The chain uses TRBV30 and TRBJ1-1, with D possibly TRBD1 on 5 matching bases. The V and J ends lost 4 bases and 5 bases respectively, with 14 bases between them. This CDR3 spans 13 amino acids. CDR1 and CDR2 (germline): GTSNPN, SVGIG (reference sequence). The CDR3 nucleotides are TGTGCCTGGAACCAGGGAGGGGATACTGAAGCTTTCTTT. As protein: CAWNQGGDTEAFF.

The V call is TRBV7-3, the J call TRBJ2-5; D may be TRBD1 (7 bases). The CDR3 has 15 amino acids. Looked up from germline, CDR1 is SGHTA and CDR2 is FQGTGA. V lost 5 bases, J lost 5 bases, and 18 bases lay in between. CDR3 amino acids: CASSPGGLLLETQYF. CDR3 in DNA: TGTGCCAGCAGCCCAGGGGGACTGCTGCTCGAGACCCAGTACTTC.

The chain has TRBV21-1 and TRBJ1-5. TRBV21-1 is a pseudogene. CDR3 size: 19 residues. In DNA, the CDR3 is TGTGCCAGCAGCAAAGCGGTCGCCGGAGACTTCACTTTCAATCAGCCCCAGCATTTT. This encodes CASSKAVAGDFTFNQPQHF.

This rearrangement joins TRBV7-8 to TRBJ2-1; D gene ambiguous. The germline V gene has CDR1 SGHVS and CDR2 FQNEAQ. V was pared by 2 bases and J by 5 bases, with 10 bases between. There are 14 residues in the CDR3. The chain's CDR3 is CASSLLVGDNEQFF. CDR3 bases: TGTGCCAGCAGCTTATTAGTAGGAGACAATGAGCAGTTCTTC.

The chain is built from TRBV10-3 and TRBJ1-1, with unresolved D. The CDR3 length is 14 residues. Looked up from germline, CDR1 is ENHRY and CDR2 is SYGVKD. V gave up 8 bases and J gave up 1 base, with 14 bases separating them. CDR3 nucleotide sequence: TGTGCCATCTCGAGGTCGGGAGGGAACACTGAAGCTTTCTTT. Translation gives CAISRSGGNTEAFF.